The clone carrying this TCR beta chain was seen many times. The germline V gene encodes CDR1 SEHNR and CDR2 FQNEAQ (reference sequence). The CDR3 consists of 14 residues. Trimming took 3 bases from V and 1 from J, leaving 7 bases between them. The data are from a study of OX40 agonist ivuxolimab in advanced cancers. About the research overall: A male proportion of over 70% was recorded, with mean age around 55 years and range about 23 to 90. Three dose-escalation patients had partial responses: one with hepatocellular carcinoma and two with cutaneous melanoma.

Some clones are missing from TCRdb's copy, which holds only in-frame ones; the method was immunoSEQ multiplex PCR. The sample shows tens of thousands of clones, approximately 70% of them seen only once. The chain combines TRBV7-9 with TRBJ1-5, with D uncertain. The material sequenced was CD4+ or CD8+ T cells sorted from blood, taken in a trial of the OX40 agonist ivuxolimab. This clonotype originated in an adult with an advanced solid tumor such as melanoma, head and neck, liver or kidney cancer. CDR3 sequence: CASSFGPSNQPQHF. The DNA of the CDR3 is TGTGCCAGCAGCTTCGGACCGAGCAATCAGCCCCAGCATTTT.